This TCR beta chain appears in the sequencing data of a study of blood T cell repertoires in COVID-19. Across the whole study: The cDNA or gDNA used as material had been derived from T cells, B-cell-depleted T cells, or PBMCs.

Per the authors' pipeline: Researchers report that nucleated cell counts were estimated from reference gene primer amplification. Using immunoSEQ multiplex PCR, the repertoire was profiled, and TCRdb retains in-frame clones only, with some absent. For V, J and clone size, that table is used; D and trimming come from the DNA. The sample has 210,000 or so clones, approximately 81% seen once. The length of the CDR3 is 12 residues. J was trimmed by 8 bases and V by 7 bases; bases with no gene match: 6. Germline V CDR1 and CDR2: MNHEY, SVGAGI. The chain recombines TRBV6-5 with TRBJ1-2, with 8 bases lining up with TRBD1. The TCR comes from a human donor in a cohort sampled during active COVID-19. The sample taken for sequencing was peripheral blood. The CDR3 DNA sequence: TGTGCCAGCAACCCCACAGGGGGAGGCTACACCTTC. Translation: CASNPTGGGYTF.